This T cell receptor beta chain was profiled in a study of blood T cell repertoires in COVID-19. Study-level information: The United States, Italy and Spain were the sources of the acute and convalescent COVID-19 samples. Sample material is recorded as cDNA or gDNA derived from T cells, B-cell-depleted T cells, or PBMCs.

Original handling: Reference gene primer amplification gave nucleated cell count estimates. Method: immunoSEQ multiplex PCR; TCRdb's copy keeps in-frame clones and lacks some. The D gene and trimming were derived from the DNA, and the V and J assignments and clone size from that table. The table includes approximately 210,000 clones, about nine tenths detected once. The CDR3 has 15 residues. CDR1 and CDR2 (germline): SGDLS, YYNGEE. Deletions cut 0 bases from V and 2 bases from J, with 8 bases between. V gene TRBV9 combines with J gene TRBJ2-2; no clear D. The sample was peripheral blood. The TCR comes from a man in his forties or fifties with acute or convalescent COVID-19. The CDR3 region has the DNA TGTGCCAGCAGCGTAGGGCAGGTTAACACCGGGGAGCTGTTTTTT. This gives the protein CASSVGQVNTGELFF.